These T cell receptor beta chains were read from a single sample in a study of T cell clonotyping in hematopoietic cell transplantation. Method: immunoSEQ multiplex PCR; TCRdb's copy keeps in-frame clones and lacks some. In the table there are around 16,000 clones, around 60% of which are singletons. This material consisted of PBMCs, taken 30 days after allogeneic stem cell transplant. These receptors came from a male patient between 45 and 60 years old who had an allogeneic stem cell transplant from an unrelated donor, so T cells may come from the graft donor. Some clones in this sample may be carry-over from other donors' samples. Each CDR3 is given with its conserved first and last residue. D genes are given only for firm matches. Clone size is not always given. Where it is, it says once, few, many or a class for expanded clones.

D,size,J,V,CDR3,DNA
NA,NA,TRBJ2-7,TRBV30,CAWTGSSYEQYF,TGTGCCTGGACAGGGTCGAGCTACGAGCAGTACTTC
NA,NA,TRBJ2-7,TRBV30,CAWSYEGGIKVEQYF,TGTGCCTGGAGTTATGAAGGGGGTATCAAGGTGGAGCAGTACTTC
TRBD1,NA,TRBJ2-7,TRBV30,CAWRQGSVYYEQYF,TGTGCCTGGCGACAGGGTAGCGTTTACTACGAGCAGTACTTC
NA,NA,TRBJ1-2,TRBV6-5,CATTTFLGGYTF,TGTGCCACCACAACTTTCTTGGGTGGCTACACCTTC
TRBD1,once,TRBJ2-7,TRBV7-9,CASSPTGTGFYEQYF,TGTGCCAGCAGCCCTACCGGGACAGGGTTTTACGAGCAGTACTTC
NA,NA,TRBJ1-1,TRBV6-5,CASSFRTVSAFF,TGTGCCAGCAGTTTCCGGACCGTCTCAGCTTTCTTT
NA,medium-sized,TRBJ1-1,TRBV7-9,CAIVTGGNTEAFF,TGTGCCATCGTGACCGGTGGGAACACTGAAGCTTTCTTT
TRBD1,few,TRBJ1-4,TRBV4-3,CASSQGGQEGHEKLFF,TGCGCCAGCAGCCAGGGCGGACAGGAAGGTCATGAAAAACTGTTTTTT
NA,few,TRBJ2-1,TRBV7-6,CASSSQGNSYNEQFF,TGTGCCAGCAGCTCACAGGGAAACTCCTACAATGAGCAGTTCTTC
NA,once,TRBJ2-1,TRBV5-2,CASSDLAGMLGRQFF,TGTGCCAGCAGCGACCTAGCGGGTATGCTCGGTCGGCAGTTCTTC
TRBD2,NA,TRBJ2-2,TRBV7-3,CASSLEGTSGVGELFF,TGTGCCAGCAGCTTAGAGGGGACTAGCGGGGTCGGGGAGCTGTTTTTT
NA,NA,TRBJ2-7,TRBV30,CAWKDREGRDPGREQYF,TGTGCCTGGAAAGACAGGGAGGGAAGAGACCCAGGAAGAGAGCAGTACTTC
NA,few,TRBJ2-3,TRBV7-6,CASSLGDLPRDTQYF,TGTGCCAGCAGCTTAGGGGACCTTCCGCGGGATACGCAGTATTTT
NA,NA,TRBJ1-5,TRBV4-3,CASSQEGGLQPQHF,TGCGCCAGCAGCCAGGAGGGGGGACTTCAGCCCCAGCATTTT
NA,few,TRBJ1-5,TRBV6-5,CASSYNPGQPQHF,TGTGCCAGCAGTTACAACCCGGGTCAGCCCCAGCATTTT
NA,NA,TRBJ2-7,TRBV28,CASSLSRGVFLEQYF,TGTGCCAGCAGTTTAAGTCGGGGAGTATTCCTCGAGCAGTACTTC
NA,NA,TRBJ2-2,TRBV19,CASSIVGFARTGELFF,TGTGCCAGTAGTATTGTCGGCTTTGCGCGGACCGGGGAGCTGTTTTTT
NA,NA,TRBJ2-7,TRBV5-1,CASSFMGSHEQYF,TGCGCCAGCAGCTTCATGGGGTCCCACGAGCAGTACTTC
NA,NA,TRBJ2-1,TRBV4-2,CASSQVSSASSYNEQFF,TGTGCCAGCAGCCAAGTCTCTAGCGCCAGCTCCTACAATGAGCAGTTCTTC
NA,NA,TRBJ2-7,TRBV6-5,CASSQGRGSSYEQYF,TGTGCCAGCTCACAAGGCCGGGGGAGCTCCTACGAGCAGTACTTC
NA,NA,TRBJ2-5,TRBV5-1,CASSTGPGETQYF,TGCGCCAGCAGCACGGGACCGGGCGAGACCCAGTACTTC
NA,NA,TRBJ2-1,TRBV2,CASSDSLNPYNEQFF,TGTGCCAGCAGTGACAGTTTAAACCCCTACAATGAGCAGTTCTTC
TRBD2,NA,TRBJ2-7,TRBV29-1,CSVLGLAVYEQYF,TGCAGCGTTCTGGGACTAGCGGTCTACGAGCAGTACTTC
NA,few,TRBJ1-2,TRBV29-1,CSVALTANYGYTF,TGCAGCGTTGCCCTGACAGCTAACTATGGCTACACCTTC
TRBD1,NA,TRBJ2-7,TRBV19,CASSSSAGTGTYEQYF,TGTGCCAGTAGTTCCTCTGCCGGGACAGGGACCTACGAGCAGTACTTC
TRBD2,NA,TRBJ2-3,TRBV5-4,CASSGKRGTDTQYF,TGTGCCAGCAGCGGGAAGCGGGGGACGGATACGCAGTATTTT
TRBD1,NA,TRBJ2-7,TRBV5-1,CASSSDRGAEQYF,TGCGCCAGCAGCTCGGACAGGGGCGCCGAGCAGTACTTC
NA,NA,TRBJ2-2,TRBV7-2,CASSLVSGTGELFF,TGTGCCAGCAGCTTAGTAAGTGGCACCGGGGAGCTGTTTTTT